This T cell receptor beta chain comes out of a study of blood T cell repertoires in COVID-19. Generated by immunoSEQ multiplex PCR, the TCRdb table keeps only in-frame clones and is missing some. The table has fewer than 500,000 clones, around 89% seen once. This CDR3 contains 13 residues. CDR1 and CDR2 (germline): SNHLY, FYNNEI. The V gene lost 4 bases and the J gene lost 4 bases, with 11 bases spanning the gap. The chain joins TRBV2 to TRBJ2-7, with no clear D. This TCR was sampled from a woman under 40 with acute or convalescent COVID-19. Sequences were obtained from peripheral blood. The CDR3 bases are TGTGCCAGCAGTGTCAGGCAGGCATACGAGCAGTACTTC. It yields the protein CASSVRQAYEQYF.